This TCR beta chain stems from a study of T cell responses to AZD1222 COVID-19 vaccine. Points on this clone: Antigen unknown.

This CDR3 spans 11 amino acids. V shed 5 bases and J shed 12 bases, with 15 bases lying between them. The germline V gene encodes CDR1 DFQATT and CDR2 SNEGSKA (reference sequence). Clones were sequenced by immunoSEQ multiplex PCR, and TCRdb holds only the in-frame ones, with some missing. Among 80,000 to 95,000 clones listed, 85% to 90% were seen once. Whole-study findings and limits: There were mostly white British donors and more females than males, and clonal diversity was possibly underestimated.

This sequence was found in an adult in good health. The chain employs TRBV20-1 and TRBJ2-3, with D possibly being TRBD2 (5 bases). The starting material was peripheral blood, obtained on day 0 of MenACWY control vaccination. The CDR3 nucleotides read TGCAGTGCTGGTGTGGGAGACCCTCAGTATTTT. Translation: CSAGVGDPQYF.